These 2 T cell receptor beta chains originate from one sample sequenced in a study of shared clonotypes between healthy human individuals. Sequencing was performed with immunoSEQ multiplex PCR; in TCRdb, only in-frame clones are kept and a portion is missing. Of some 1.5 million clones listed, 95% to 99% are singletons. The sample taken for sequencing was naive CD4+ T cells sorted from blood. Documented subset: CD45RA+ positively selected. These receptors were obtained from a man aged 25 to 40 in good health.

This chain joins TRBV4-3 and TRBJ2-3; possible D gene TRBD2, 6 bases. The germline V gene encodes CDR1 LGHNA and CDR2 YSLEER. Trimming took off 4 bases at V and 4 bases at J, with 15 bases between the two ends. The CDR3 is made up of 15 amino acids. DNA for the CDR3: TGCGCCAGCAGCCGGAGGGGAGGTGGATCAGATACGCAGTATTTT. Its protein is CASSRRGGGSDTQYF.

The CDR3: CASGLVRSGEQFF. In DNA, the CDR3 is TGTGCTAGTGGTTTGGTACGGTCAGGGGAGCAGTTCTTC. This chain uses TRBV12-5 with TRBJ2-1, with D tentatively TRBD1 (5 bases). The CDR3 consists of 13 residues. CDR1 is LGHNT, CDR2 FRNRAP, per germline. V shed 0 bases and J shed 10 bases, with 10 bases lying between them.